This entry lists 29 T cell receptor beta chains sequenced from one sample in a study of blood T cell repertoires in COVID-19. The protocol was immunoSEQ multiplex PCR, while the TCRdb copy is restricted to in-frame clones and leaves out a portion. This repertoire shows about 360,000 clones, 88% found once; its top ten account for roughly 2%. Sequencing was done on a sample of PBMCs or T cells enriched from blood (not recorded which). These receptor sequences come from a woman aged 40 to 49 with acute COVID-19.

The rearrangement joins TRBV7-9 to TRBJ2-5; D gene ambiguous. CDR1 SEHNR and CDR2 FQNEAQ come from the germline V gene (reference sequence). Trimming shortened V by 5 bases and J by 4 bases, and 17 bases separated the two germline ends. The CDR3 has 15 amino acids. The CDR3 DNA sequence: TGTGCCAGCAGCCTACCCTTTCCGTCGCGAGAGACCCAGTACTTC. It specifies CASSLPFPSRETQYF.

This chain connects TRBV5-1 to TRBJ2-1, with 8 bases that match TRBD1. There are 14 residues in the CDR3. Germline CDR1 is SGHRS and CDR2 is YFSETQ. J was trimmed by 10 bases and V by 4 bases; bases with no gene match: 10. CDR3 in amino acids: CASSLTDRAREQFF. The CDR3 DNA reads TGCGCCAGCAGCCTGACGGACAGGGCCCGAGAGCAGTTCTTC.

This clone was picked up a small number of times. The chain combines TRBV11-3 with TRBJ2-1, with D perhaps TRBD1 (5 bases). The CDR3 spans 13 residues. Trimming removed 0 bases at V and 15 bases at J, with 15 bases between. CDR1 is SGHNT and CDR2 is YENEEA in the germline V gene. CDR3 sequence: CASSLEGRAKVFF. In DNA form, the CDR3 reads TGTGCCAGCAGCTTAGAGGGCAGGGCCAAGGTGTTCTTC.

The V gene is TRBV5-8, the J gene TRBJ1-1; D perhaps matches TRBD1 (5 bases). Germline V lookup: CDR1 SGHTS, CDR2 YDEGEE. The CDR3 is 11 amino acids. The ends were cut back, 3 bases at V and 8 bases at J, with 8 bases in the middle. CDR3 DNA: TGTGCCAGCAGCTCCCGACAGGAAGCTTTCTTT. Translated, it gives CASSSRQEAFF.

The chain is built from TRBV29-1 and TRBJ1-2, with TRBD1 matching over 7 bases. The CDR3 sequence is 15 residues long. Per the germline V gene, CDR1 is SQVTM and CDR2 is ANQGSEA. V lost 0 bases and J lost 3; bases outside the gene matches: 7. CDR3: CSVEDPDRAHYGYTF. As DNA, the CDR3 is TGCAGCGTTGAAGACCCAGACAGGGCTCACTATGGCTACACCTTC.

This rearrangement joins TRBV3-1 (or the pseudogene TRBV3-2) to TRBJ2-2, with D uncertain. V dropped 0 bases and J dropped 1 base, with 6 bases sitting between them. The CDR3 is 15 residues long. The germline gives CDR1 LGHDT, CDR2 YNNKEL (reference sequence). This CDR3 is CASSQEARNTGELFF. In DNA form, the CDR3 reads TGTGCCAGCAGCCAAGAAGCTAGGAACACCGGGGAGCTGTTTTTT.

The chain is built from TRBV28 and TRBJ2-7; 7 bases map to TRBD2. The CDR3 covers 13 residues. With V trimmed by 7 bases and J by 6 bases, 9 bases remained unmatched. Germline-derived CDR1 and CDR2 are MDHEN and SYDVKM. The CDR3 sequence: CASILSGGTEQYF. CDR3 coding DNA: TGTGCCAGCATCCTTTCGGGGGGTACCGAGCAGTACTTC.

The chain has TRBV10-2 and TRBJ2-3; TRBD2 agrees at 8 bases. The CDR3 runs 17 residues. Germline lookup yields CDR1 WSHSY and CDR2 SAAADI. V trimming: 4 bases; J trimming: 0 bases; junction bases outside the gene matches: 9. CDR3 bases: TGCGCCAGCAGTGGTTCCGGGACTAGTCTTAGCACAGATACGCAGTATTTT. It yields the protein CASSGSGTSLSTDTQYF.

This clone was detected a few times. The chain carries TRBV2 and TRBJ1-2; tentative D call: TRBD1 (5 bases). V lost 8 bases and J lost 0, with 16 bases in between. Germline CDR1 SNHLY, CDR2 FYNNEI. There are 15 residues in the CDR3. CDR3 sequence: CASSQGQYANYGYTF. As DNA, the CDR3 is TGTGCCAGCTCCCAGGGCCAGTATGCTAACTATGGCTACACCTTC. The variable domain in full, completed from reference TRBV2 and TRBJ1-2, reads EPEVTQTPSHQVTQMGQEVILRCVPISNHLYFYWYRQILGQKVEFLVSFYNNEISEKSEIFDDQFSVERPDGSNFTLKIRSTKLEDSAMYFCASSQGQYANYGYTFGSGTRLTVV.

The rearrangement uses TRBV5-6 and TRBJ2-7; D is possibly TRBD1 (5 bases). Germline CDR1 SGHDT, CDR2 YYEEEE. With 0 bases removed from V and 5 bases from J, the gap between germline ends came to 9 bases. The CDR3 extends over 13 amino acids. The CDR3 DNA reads TGTGCCAGCAGCTTGGTTGGGGCCCACGAGCAGTACTTC. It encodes CASSLVGAHEQYF. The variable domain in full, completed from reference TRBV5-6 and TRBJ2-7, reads DAGVTQSPTHLIKTRGQQVTLRCSPKSGHDTVSWYQQALGQGPQFIFQYYEEEERQRGNFPDRFSGHQFPNYSSELNVNALLLGDSALYLCASSLVGAHEQYFGPGTRLTVT.

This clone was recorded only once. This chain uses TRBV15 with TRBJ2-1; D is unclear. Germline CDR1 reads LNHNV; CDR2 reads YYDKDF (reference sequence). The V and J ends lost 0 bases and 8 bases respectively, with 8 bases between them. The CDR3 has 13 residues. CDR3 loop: CATSRDIRDEQFF. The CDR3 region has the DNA TGTGCCACCAGCAGAGATATCCGAGATGAGCAGTTCTTC.

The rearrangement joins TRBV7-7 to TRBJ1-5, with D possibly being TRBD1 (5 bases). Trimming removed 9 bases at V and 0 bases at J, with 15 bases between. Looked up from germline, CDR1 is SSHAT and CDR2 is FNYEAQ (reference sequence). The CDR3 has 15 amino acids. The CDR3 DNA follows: TGTGCCAGTAAAAGACGGACAAATAGCAATCAGCCCCAGCATTTT. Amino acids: CASKRRTNSNQPQHF.

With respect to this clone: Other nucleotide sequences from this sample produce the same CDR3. CDR3 sequence reads: CATSRDPGNYGYTF. The CDR3 DNA is TGTGCCACCAGCAGAGATCCCGGGAACTATGGCTACACCTTC. V gene TRBV15 combines with J gene TRBJ1-2, with D unresolved. The V end was cut by 0 bases, the J end by 2 bases, with 7 bases between. The germline V gene encodes CDR1 LNHNV and CDR2 YYDKDF (reference sequence). This CDR3 has 14 residues.

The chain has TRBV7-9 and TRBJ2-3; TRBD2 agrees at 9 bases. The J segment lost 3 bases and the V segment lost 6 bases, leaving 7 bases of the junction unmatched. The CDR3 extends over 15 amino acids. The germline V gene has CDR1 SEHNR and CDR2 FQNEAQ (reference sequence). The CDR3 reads CASRRSGGGTDTQYF. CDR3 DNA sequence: TGTGCCAGCAGGCGTAGCGGGGGTGGAACAGATACGCAGTATTTT.

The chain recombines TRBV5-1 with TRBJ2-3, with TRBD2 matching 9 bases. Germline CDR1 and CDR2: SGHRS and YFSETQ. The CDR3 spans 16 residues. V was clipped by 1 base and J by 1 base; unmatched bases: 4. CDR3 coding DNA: TGCGCCAGCAGCTTGACAGCGGGGGGACGCACAGATACGCAGTATTTT. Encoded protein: CASSLTAGGRTDTQYF.

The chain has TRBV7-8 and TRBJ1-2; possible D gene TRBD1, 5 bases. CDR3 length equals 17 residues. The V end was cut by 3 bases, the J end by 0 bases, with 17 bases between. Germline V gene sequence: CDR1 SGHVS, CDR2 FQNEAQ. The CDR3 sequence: CASSFSSRVNPNYGYTF. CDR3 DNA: TGTGCCAGCAGCTTCAGTAGCAGGGTAAACCCTAACTATGGCTACACCTTC.

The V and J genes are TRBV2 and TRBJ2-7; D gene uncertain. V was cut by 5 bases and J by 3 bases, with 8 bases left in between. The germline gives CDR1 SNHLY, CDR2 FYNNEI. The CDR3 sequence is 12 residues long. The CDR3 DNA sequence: TGTGCCAGCAGTCAGCGCTTCTACGAGCAGTACTTC. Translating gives CASSQRFYEQYF.

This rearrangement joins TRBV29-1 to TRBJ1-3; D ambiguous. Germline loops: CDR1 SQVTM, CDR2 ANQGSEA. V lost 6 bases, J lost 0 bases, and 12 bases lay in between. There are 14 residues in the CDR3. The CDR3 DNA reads TGCAGCGTCGCTGGCGGAAGCTCTGGAAACACCATATATTTT. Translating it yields CSVAGGSSGNTIYF.

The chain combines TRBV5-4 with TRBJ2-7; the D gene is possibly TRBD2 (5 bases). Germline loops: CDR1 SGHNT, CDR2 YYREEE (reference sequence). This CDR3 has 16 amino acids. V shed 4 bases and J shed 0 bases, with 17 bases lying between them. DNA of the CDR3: TGTGCCAGCAGCCAGTCGAGGGCGGGCCTCTCCTACGAGCAGTACTTC. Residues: CASSQSRAGLSYEQYF.

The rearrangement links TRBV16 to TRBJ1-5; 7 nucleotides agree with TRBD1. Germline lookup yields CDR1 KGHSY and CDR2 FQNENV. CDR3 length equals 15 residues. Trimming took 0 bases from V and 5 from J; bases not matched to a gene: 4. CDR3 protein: CASSQSAQGDQPQHF. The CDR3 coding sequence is TGTGCCAGCAGCCAATCCGCGCAGGGGGATCAGCCCCAGCATTTT. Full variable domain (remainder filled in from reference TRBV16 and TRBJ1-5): GEEVAQTPKHLVRGEGQKAKLYCAPIKGHSYVFWYQQVLKNEFKFLISFQNENVFDETGMPKERFSAKCLPNSPCSLEIQATKLEDSAVYFCASSQSAQGDQPQHFGDGTRLSIL.

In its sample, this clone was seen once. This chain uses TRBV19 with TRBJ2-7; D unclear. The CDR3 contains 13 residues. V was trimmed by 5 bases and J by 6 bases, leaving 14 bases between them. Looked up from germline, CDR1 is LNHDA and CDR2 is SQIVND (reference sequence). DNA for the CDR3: TGTGCCAGTAGTGTCCGGGTTCGGTTCGAGCAGTACTTC. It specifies CASSVRVRFEQYF. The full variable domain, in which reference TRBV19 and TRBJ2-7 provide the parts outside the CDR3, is DGGITQSPKYLFRKEGQNVTLSCEQNLNHDAMYWYRQDPGQGLRLIYYSQIVNDFQKGDIAEGYSVSREKKESFPLTVTSAQKNPTAFYLCASSVRVRFEQYFGPGTRLTVT.

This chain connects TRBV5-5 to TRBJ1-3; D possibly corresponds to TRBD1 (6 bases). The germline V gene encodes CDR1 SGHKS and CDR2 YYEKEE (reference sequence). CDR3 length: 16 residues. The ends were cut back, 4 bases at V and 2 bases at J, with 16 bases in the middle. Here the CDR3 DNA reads TGTGCCAGCAGCGACCCCCTTAGGGACACTGGAAACACCATATATTTT. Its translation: CASSDPLRDTGNTIYF.

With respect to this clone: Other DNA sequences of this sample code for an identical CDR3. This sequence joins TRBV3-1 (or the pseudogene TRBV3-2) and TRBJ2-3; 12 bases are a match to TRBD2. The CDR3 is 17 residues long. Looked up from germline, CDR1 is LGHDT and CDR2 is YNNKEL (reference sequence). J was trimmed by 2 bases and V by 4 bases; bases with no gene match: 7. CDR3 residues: CASSRRLAGDLTDTQYF. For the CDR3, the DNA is TGTGCCAGCAGCCGTCGACTAGCGGGGGACCTCACAGATACGCAGTATTTT.

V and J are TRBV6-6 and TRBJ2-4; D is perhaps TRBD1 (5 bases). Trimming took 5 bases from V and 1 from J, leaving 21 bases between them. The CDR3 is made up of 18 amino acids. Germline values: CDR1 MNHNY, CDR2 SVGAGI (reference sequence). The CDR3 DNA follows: TGTGCCAGCAGTCAATCGGCTACCGCTGGGGCGGCCAAAAACATTCAGTACTTC. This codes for CASSQSATAGAAKNIQYF.

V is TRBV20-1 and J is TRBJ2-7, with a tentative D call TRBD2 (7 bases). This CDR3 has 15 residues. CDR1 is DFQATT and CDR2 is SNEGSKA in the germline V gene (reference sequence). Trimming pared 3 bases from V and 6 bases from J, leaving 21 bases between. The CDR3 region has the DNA TGCAGTGCTAGTTTGTTTGCGGGGGCCCCTCCCGAGCAGTACTTC. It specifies CSASLFAGAPPEQYF.

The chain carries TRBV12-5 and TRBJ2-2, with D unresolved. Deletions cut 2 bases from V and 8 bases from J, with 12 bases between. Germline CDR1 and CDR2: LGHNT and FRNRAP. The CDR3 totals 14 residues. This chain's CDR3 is CASGLPSSAGELFF. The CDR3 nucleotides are TGTGCTAGTGGTTTGCCATCGTCTGCGGGGGAGCTGTTTTTT.

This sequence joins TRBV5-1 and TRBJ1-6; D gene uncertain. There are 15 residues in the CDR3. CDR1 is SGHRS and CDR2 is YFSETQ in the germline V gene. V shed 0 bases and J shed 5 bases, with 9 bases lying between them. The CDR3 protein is CASSLDSPNNSPLHF. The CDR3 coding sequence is TGCGCCAGCAGCTTGGACAGCCCTAATAATTCACCCCTCCACTTT.

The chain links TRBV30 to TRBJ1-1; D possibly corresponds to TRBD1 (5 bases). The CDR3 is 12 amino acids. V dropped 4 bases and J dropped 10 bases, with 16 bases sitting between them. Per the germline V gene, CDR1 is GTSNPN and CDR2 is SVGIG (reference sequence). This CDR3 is CAWTAPGGVAFF. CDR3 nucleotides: TGTGCCTGGACGGCCCCCGGAGGGGTAGCTTTCTTT.

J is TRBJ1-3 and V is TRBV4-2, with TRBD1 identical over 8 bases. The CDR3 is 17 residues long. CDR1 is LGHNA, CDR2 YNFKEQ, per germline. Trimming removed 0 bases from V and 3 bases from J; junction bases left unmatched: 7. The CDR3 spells CASSQDPQGAGGNTIYF. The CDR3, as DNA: TGTGCCAGCAGCCAAGATCCCCAGGGGGCGGGTGGAAACACCATATATTTT.